What follows are 9 T cell receptor beta chains derived from one specimen sequenced in a study of shared clonotypes between healthy human individuals. Here immunoSEQ multiplex PCR was the method, and the copy in TCRdb shows in-frame clones only, minus some. Of around 2.3 million clones in the sample, about 94% are singletons; the top ten hold over 0.1%. Sample: naive CD4+ T cells sorted from blood. Noted subset: CD45RA+ positively selected. These TCRs come from a man aged 18 to 35 in good health.

V is TRBV2 and J is TRBJ2-7; no definite D call. The CDR3 totals 14 residues. Germline V gives CDR1 SNHLY, CDR2 FYNNEI. V gave up 4 bases and J gave up 0 bases, with 10 bases separating them. In DNA, the CDR3 is TGTGCCAGCAGTGTATCGGGTAGCTCCTACGAGCAGTACTTC. As protein: CASSVSGSSYEQYF.

This chain connects TRBV28 to TRBJ1-5, with D possibly matching TRBD1 (5 bases). The germline gives CDR1 MDHEN, CDR2 SYDVKM. The CDR3 runs to 14 residues. The V and J ends lost 3 bases and 6 bases respectively, with 12 bases between them. The CDR3 DNA sequence: TGTGCCAGCAGTTTCAGGGCAGGGATTCAGCCCCAGCATTTT. Residues: CASSFRAGIQPQHF.

The rearrangement links TRBV6-1 to TRBJ1-6, with a weak D call TRBD1 (5 bases). CDR1 is MNHNS and CDR2 is SASEGT in the germline V gene. CDR3 length: 14 residues. The V gene lost 4 bases and the J gene lost 4 bases, with 8 bases spanning the gap. The CDR3 coding sequence is TGTGCCAGCAGTGTACAGGTTTATAATTCACCCCTCCACTTT. Amino acid sequence: CASSVQVYNSPLHF.

V gene TRBV5-1 combines with J gene TRBJ2-2; 9 positions match TRBD2. Germline CDR1 is SGHRS and CDR2 is YFSETQ. J lost 4 bases, V lost 5 bases, and 9 bases had no gene match. The CDR3 loop spans 16 amino acids. CDR3 loop: CASSSPGLALTGELFF. CDR3 DNA: TGCGCCAGCAGTTCACCGGGACTAGCACTCACCGGGGAGCTGTTTTTT.

The chain couples TRBV4-1 to TRBJ2-7; a possible D gene is TRBD1 (6 bases). From germline, CDR1 is MGHRA and CDR2 YSYEKL. CDR3 size: 14 residues. Deletions cut 0 bases from V and 3 bases from J, with 9 bases between. CDR3 in amino acids: CASSQDGQYYEQYF. The DNA of the CDR3 is TGCGCCAGCAGCCAAGACGGACAGTACTACGAGCAGTACTTC.

This clone was seen a single time. The chain has TRBV21-1 and TRBJ1-1; whether TRBD1, the table's D call, matches the DNA was not checked. TRBV21-1 is described as a pseudogene. This CDR3 contains 14 residues. The CDR3 bases are TGTGCCAGCAGCAAAGCGCAGGAAAACACTGAAGCTTTCTTT. Translated, it gives CASSKAQENTEAFF.

This sequence joins TRBV5-6 and TRBJ2-2, with D possibly called TRBD1 or TRBD2 (6 bases each). The CDR3 is made up of 15 amino acids. Germline values: CDR1 SGHDT, CDR2 YYEEEE. With 5 bases removed from V and 1 base from J, the gap between germline ends came to 12 bases. DNA for the CDR3: TGTGCCAGCAGGCGGGACATCGGGAACACCGGGGAGCTGTTTTTT. This sequence encodes CASRRDIGNTGELFF.

Comment on this clone: The sample contains more than one DNA sequence encoding this CDR3. The chain has TRBV6-1 and TRBJ2-7; 8 bases are shared with TRBD1. There are 14 residues in the CDR3. Per the germline V gene, CDR1 is MNHNS and CDR2 is SASEGT. With 2 bases clipped from V and 7 bases from J, the junction kept 7 bases outside the gene matches. The CDR3 region is CASSEWQGAGEQYF. As DNA, the CDR3 is TGTGCCAGCAGTGAATGGCAGGGGGCTGGGGAGCAGTACTTC.

The rearrangement joins TRBV10-3 to TRBJ2-3; D perhaps matches TRBD1 (5 bases). This CDR3 comprises 14 residues. The V end was cut by 3 bases, the J end by 0 bases, with 7 bases between. Germline V gene data show CDR1 as ENHRY and CDR2 as SYGVKD. CDR3 residues: CAISDDRSTDTQYF. The CDR3 DNA reads TGTGCCATCAGTGATGACAGAAGCACAGATACGCAGTATTTT.